The clone carrying this T cell receptor beta chain was seen ten or more times. Antigen: not known. Arm-PCR of CDR3 regions and iRepertoire HTBI primers were used to build TCR beta libraries. Each CDR3 protein is one row after TCRdb ran MiXCR on the multiplex PCR reads. The sample lists 680,000 or so distinct CDR3 sequences, under 20% occurring once. These data belong to a study of regulatory T cells in long-lasting Graves disease. Across the study: Patients newly diagnosed with Graves' had been on antithyroid drugs for under 3 months.

CDR1 is DFQATT, CDR2 SNEGSKA, per germline (reference sequence). The CDR3 is 14 residues long. Trimming cost V 1 base and J 8 bases; bases outside gene matches: 5. As to time point: newly diagnosed GD, antithyroid drugs for less than 3 months. PBMCs were the source of the RNA used for TCR sequencing. Study results and caveats: Among persistent patients, a larger number of public clonotypes were shared (about 3,000) than among newly diagnosed patients (more than 850).

The sample was also reused in another study, on T cells in Graves' hyperthyroidism and ophthalmopathy. That source reports: Blood also contained most expanded thyroid clonotypes above 0.001.

The sequence was collected from a woman aged 25 to 39 with Graves disease. The J gene is TRBJ2-1, the V gene TRBV20-1; 10 nucleotides line up with TRBD2. Sequencing used peripheral blood mononuclear cells (PBMCs), obtained at new diagnosis, from a patient treated with antithyroid drugs. CDR3 protein: CSARAPAGGHEQFF. CDR3 nucleotide sequence: TGCAGTGCTAGAGCCCCAGCGGGAGGGCATGAGCAGTTCTTC.